This T cell receptor (beta chain) was retrieved from a study of blood T cell repertoires in COVID-19. This clone was recorded a few times. One junction end does not reproduce the germline sequence, and a read error may be involved. This CDR3 spans 15 amino acids. The germline gives CDR1 SGHKS, CDR2 YYEKEE (reference sequence). TCRdb's copy holds only in-frame clones and misses some; the assay was immunoSEQ multiplex PCR. The top ten clones hold around a tenth of a sample with some 16,000 clones, roughly 87% of them seen once. This TCR was sampled from a man older than 75 with acute or convalescent COVID-19. Sequenced: peripheral blood. The chain carries TRBV5-5 and TRBJ1-2; TRBD1 matches 7 bases. The DNA for the CDR3 is TGTGCCAGCAGCTTGGCCTGGGACAGTAACTCTGGCTACACCTTC. Its protein is CASSLAWDSNSGYTF.